The 14 T cell receptor beta chains below come from one sample, sequenced in a study of regulatory T cells in long-lasting Graves disease. Investigators prepared the TCR beta libraries by applying iRepertoire HTBI primers and Arm-PCR of CDR3 regions. TCRdb analysed the multiplex PCR reads with MiXCR anew, one entry per CDR3 protein. Of roughly 490,000 distinct CDR3 sequences in the sample, approximately 22% were seen once. Time point reported: persistent/refractory GD, antithyroid drugs over 5 years with positive TRAb. PBMC RNA served as the TCR library source. The material sequenced was peripheral blood mononuclear cells (PBMCs), taken when the disease was refractory, from a patient treated with antithyroid drugs. These receptors were collected from a female donor with Graves disease.

Many counts were recorded for this clonotype. The genes are TRBV2 and TRBJ2-7; the D gene is possibly TRBD2 (8 bases). CDR1 SNHLY and CDR2 FYNNEI come from the germline V gene. V gave up 3 bases and J gave up 2 bases, with 14 bases separating them. This CDR3 region has 15 residues. CDR3 region: CASSDSGTDPYEQYF. CDR3 bases: TGTGCCAGCAGTGATAGCGGGACAGACCCCTACGAGCAGTACTTC.

About this clonotype: It is likely a read error: a sequence one base away is far more abundant. The V gene is TRBV28, the J gene TRBJ2-7; 7 nucleotides agree with TRBD1. The J call is doubtful: the DNA matches TRBJ1-2 better. This CDR3 has 13 residues. Germline lookup yields CDR1 MDHEN and CDR2 SYDVKM. This chain's CDR3 is CASSRGQLGGYTF. In DNA, the CDR3 is TGTGCCAGCAGCCGGGGACAGCTCGGCGGCTACACCTTC.

This clonotype occurred a few times. This rearrangement joins TRBV7-3 to TRBJ2-2; D is uncertain. The CDR3 contains 15 residues. Germline V lookup: CDR1 SGHTA, CDR2 FQGTGA. Between the trimmed V and J ends, which lost 1 base and 3 bases, there was a span of 9 bases. In nucleotides, the CDR3 is TGTGCCAGCAGCTTAAGGGCGGATTACACCGGGGAGCTGTTTTTT. Its translation is CASSLRADYTGELFF. The variable domain in full, with the rest retrieved from reference TRBV7-3 and TRBJ2-2, is GAGVSQTPSNKVTEKGKYVELRCDPISGHTALYWYRQSLGQGPEFLIYFQGTGAADDSGLPNDRFFAVRPEGSVSTLKIQRTERGDSAVYLCASSLRADYTGELFFGEGSRLTVL.

This clonotype was seen repeatedly, ten times or more. V usage is TRBV11-1 and J usage is TRBJ1-1; D unresolved. Germline loops: CDR1 SGHAT, CDR2 FQDESV (reference sequence). The length of the CDR3 is 15 residues. Trimming took 3 bases from V and 1 from J, leaving 12 bases between them. CDR3 sequence: CASSFDGSPNTEAFF. CDR3 nucleotide sequence: TGTGCCAGCAGCTTCGACGGATCCCCGAACACTGAAGCTTTCTTT.

The chain employs TRBV30 and TRBJ2-5, with 10 bases lining up with TRBD2. CDR3 length equals 16 residues. V shed 5 bases and J 1 base; nucleotides not matched to a gene: 10. Germline V gene lookup returns CDR1 GTSNPN and CDR2 SVGIG (reference sequence). The CDR3 here is CAWSLAGAISQETQYF. CDR3 DNA sequence: TGTGCCTGGTCCCTAGCGGGAGCCATATCCCAAGAGACCCAGTACTTC.

A word on this clonotype: This may be a read error: a much more frequent sequence differs by one nucleotide. J is TRBJ1-1 and V is TRBV7-6; a weak D match, TRBD1 (6 bases). The length of the CDR3 is 12 residues. In germline, CDR1 is SGHVS, CDR2 FNYEAQ. V lost 5 bases and J 7 bases, leaving 11 bases between the germline ends. CDR3 coding DNA: TGTGCCAGCAGCCTTCGGGACATTGAAGCTTTCTTT. This sequence encodes CASSLRDIEAFF. Complete variable domain (other parts from reference TRBV7-6 and TRBJ1-1): GAGVSQSPRYKVTKRGQDVALRCDPISGHVSLYWYRQALGQGPEFLTYFNYEAQQDKSGLPNDRFSAERPEGSISTLTIQRTEQRDSAMYRCASSLRDIEAFFGQGTRLTVV.

This clonotype was picked up a small number of times. The chain carries TRBV7-2 and TRBJ1-4; 8 bases align to TRBD1. Trimming removed 5 bases from V and 1 base from J; junction bases left unmatched: 9. This CDR3 contains 17 residues. The germline V gene has CDR1 SGHTA and CDR2 FQGNSA. CDR3 sequence (DNA): TGTGCCAGCAGCCCCAGGACAGGGCTGGGAACTAATGAAAAACTGTTTTTT. Its translation is CASSPRTGLGTNEKLFF.

This clonotype was detected many times. The chain recombines TRBV7-2 with TRBJ1-5, with a possible D match to TRBD1 (5 bases). The CDR3 totals 13 residues. Germline V gene sequence: CDR1 SGHTA, CDR2 FQGNSA. Between the trimmed V and J ends, which lost 2 bases and 10 bases, there was a span of 12 bases. CDR3: CASSLMARAPQHF. CDR3 nucleotide sequence: TGTGCCAGCAGCTTAATGGCCAGGGCTCCCCAGCATTTT.

Notes on this clonotype: Being one base from a much bigger clone, this may be a read error. This CDR3 is CANGFSPARTENTEAFF. In DNA form, the CDR3 reads TGTGCTAATGGTTTCTCTCCAGCCCGGACGGAGAACACTGAAGCTTTCTTT. The chain joins TRBV12-5 to TRBJ1-1; D is unclear. Germline CDR1 is LGHNT and CDR2 is FRNRAP. The CDR3 sequence is 17 residues long.

This clonotype has ten or more counts. The chain links TRBV20-1 to TRBJ1-1, with 7 nucleotides matching TRBD1. V gave up 1 base and J gave up 2 bases; unmatched junction bases: 7. CDR1 DFQATT and CDR2 SNEGSKA come from the germline V gene (reference sequence). The CDR3 contains 15 residues. The CDR3 region is CSARVRGQINTEAFF. The CDR3 DNA sequence: TGCAGTGCTAGAGTAAGGGGACAGATAAACACTGAAGCTTTCTTT.

The gene calls are TRBV6-2 or TRBV6-3 and TRBJ2-1; D is perhaps TRBD1 (5 bases). Germline assignment: CDR1 MNHEY and CDR2 SVGEGT. The ends were cut back, 5 bases at V and 10 bases at J, with 12 bases in the middle. The CDR3 covers 12 residues. The CDR3 nucleotides read TGTGCCAGCAGTCTTTCTGCAGGGGAGCAGTTCTTC. Protein sequence: CASSLSAGEQFF.

This clonotype showed up just a few times. The rearrangement joins TRBV28 to TRBJ2-3, with TRBD2 matching over 7 bases. V shed 5 bases, J shed 2 bases, and the junction held 7 bases outside the gene matches. The germline gives CDR1 MDHEN, CDR2 SYDVKM. CDR3 size: 15 residues. The CDR3 protein is CASSPLTSATDTQYF. In nucleotides, the CDR3 is TGTGCCAGCAGTCCCCTAACTAGCGCCACAGATACGCAGTATTTT.

This clonotype was observed a few times. The J gene is TRBJ2-5, the V gene TRBV19, with D possibly called TRBD1 or TRBD2 (6 bases each). Trimming pared 5 bases from V and 2 bases from J, leaving 15 bases between. The germline gives CDR1 LNHDA, CDR2 SQIVND (reference sequence). This CDR3 is built from 15 residues. CDR3: CASSQRWGAQETQYF. CDR3 in DNA: TGTGCCAGTAGTCAAAGGTGGGGGGCGCAAGAGACCCAGTACTTC.

This clonotype has ten or more counts. The chain carries TRBV20-1 and TRBJ2-7; TRBD2 agrees at 7 bases. The V gene's germline CDR1 is DFQATT and CDR2 SNEGSKA (reference sequence). The CDR3 totals 15 residues. After removal of 5 bases from V and 7 bases from J, the junction contained 17 bases not matched to a gene. The CDR3 here is CSASGTGTTVWEQYF. The DNA of the CDR3 is TGCAGTGCTTCTGGTACTGGGACTACGGTTTGGGAGCAGTACTTC.